This T cell receptor beta chain was sequenced during a study of T cell responses to AZD1222 COVID-19 vaccine. Study-wide results and caveats: There were repertoire samples only from the period after the peak T cell response.

Regarding this clone: Its target is not known.

The CDR3 runs to 17 residues. After removal of 6 bases from V and 6 bases from J, the junction contained 14 bases not matched to a gene. The germline CDR1 and CDR2 sequences are MDHEN and SYDVKM. Data came from immunoSEQ multiplex PCR; TCRdb stores just in-frame clones and leaves some out. The sample comprises about 150,000 clones, roughly 90% of which are singletons, and 2.5% to 4% rests with the top ten. This chain connects TRBV28 to TRBJ2-2; 9 bases align to TRBD2. This receptor was identified in an adult who received the AZD1222 COVID-19 vaccine. Sequences were derived from peripheral blood, sampled 28 days after the second AZD1222 dose. The CDR3 loop reads CASSLLAGRGSPGELFF. The CDR3 coding sequence is TGTGCCAGCAGCTTACTAGCGGGTAGGGGGTCACCCGGGGAGCTGTTTTTT.